A single sample gave rise to the 28 T cell receptor beta chains below, sequenced in a study of identical twins. TCRdb processed the 5' RACE reads anew with MiXCR; each CDR3 protein has one entry. This sample has around 490,000 distinct CDR3 sequences, with about a fifth found just once. These data were likewise used in another study, on yellow fever vaccine responses in identical twins.

Sequencing was carried out using CD4+ T cells sorted from blood. The origin of the receptors is a woman younger than 30 in good health.

V usage is TRBV5-1 and J usage is TRBJ2-3, with 8 bases lining up with TRBD2. The V gene's germline CDR1 is SGHRS and CDR2 YFSETQ. Trimming removed 6 bases from V and 2 bases from J; junction bases left unmatched: 20. The CDR3 runs to 19 residues. Written as DNA, the CDR3 is TGCGCCAGCACCTCCAGAGACGGCGGGGGGCCCCGGATCACAGATACGCAGTATTTT. It codes for CASTSRDGGGPRITDTQYF. The entire variable domain, with the rest obtained from reference TRBV5-1 and TRBJ2-3, is as follows: KAGVTQTPRYLIKTRGQQVTLSCSPISGHRSVSWYQQTPGQGLQFLFEYFSETQRNKGNFPGRFSGRQFSNSRSEMNVSTLELGDSALYLCASTSRDGGGPRITDTQYFGPGTRLTVL.

The chain joins TRBV7-9 to TRBJ2-3; 7 bases line up with TRBD1. V gave up 4 bases and J gave up 6 bases; unmatched junction bases: 10. Germline CDR1 and CDR2: SEHNR and FQNEAQ (reference sequence). The CDR3 loop spans 15 amino acids. CDR3 region: CASSSGQVSADTQYF. The CDR3 region has the DNA TGTGCCAGCAGCTCCGGACAGGTCTCCGCCGATACGCAGTATTTT.

V usage is TRBV12-3 or TRBV12-4 and J usage is TRBJ1-1; weak D call: TRBD1 (5 bases). V lost 0 bases and J lost 10, with 24 bases in between. There are 17 residues in the CDR3. The CDR3 region has the DNA TGTGCCAGCAGTTTAGCCGGGGCTGGGCAGGCCGTCGGTGGAGCTTTCTTT. Its protein is CASSLAGAGQAVGGAFF.

CDR3 in DNA: TGCGCCAGCAGCTTCGGAATGGGGGCAGGCGGCGAGCAGTACTTC. Residues: CASSFGMGAGGEQYF. J is TRBJ2-7 and V is TRBV5-1; D perhaps matches TRBD1 (6 bases). Trimming removed 2 bases at V and 6 bases at J, with 18 bases between. The germline gives CDR1 SGHRS, CDR2 YFSETQ. The CDR3 sequence is 15 residues long.

This clonotype was recorded at least ten times. This chain connects TRBV20-1 to TRBJ2-3, with TRBD2 matching 10 bases. Germline CDR1 is DFQATT and CDR2 is SNEGSKA (reference sequence). The length of the CDR3 is 14 residues. V lost 6 bases, J lost 4 bases, and 7 bases stayed unmatched. CDR3 in DNA: TGCAGTGCATCCCTAGCGGGAGTAGCAGATACGCAGTATTTT. This translates into CSASLAGVADTQYF.

This clonotype was detected ten times or more. V is TRBV5-1 and J is TRBJ1-1; no reliable D call. The V and J ends lost 3 bases and 1 base respectively, with 22 bases between them. CDR1 and CDR2 from the germline V gene are SGHRS and YFSETQ. The CDR3 totals 18 residues. As DNA, the CDR3 is TGCGCCAGCAGCTCCGTTTTGTTGGCCTCCGCACGGAACACTGAAGCTTTCTTT. Its protein product is CASSSVLLASARNTEAFF.

In this sample, this clonotype turned up a few times. This chain uses TRBV19 with TRBJ1-1; D is ambiguous. This CDR3 has 15 residues. The germline V and J ends were trimmed by 3 bases and 0 bases, with 11 bases remaining between them. Looked up from germline, CDR1 is LNHDA and CDR2 is SQIVND (reference sequence). The CDR3 sequence: CASSMIAVMNTEAFF. The CDR3 DNA sequence: TGTGCCAGTAGTATGATAGCAGTCATGAACACTGAAGCTTTCTTT.

This clonotype occurred a few times. The chain links TRBV2 to TRBJ2-3; perhaps TRBD2 as D (5 bases). The germline V gene has CDR1 SNHLY and CDR2 FYNNEI. There are 15 residues in the CDR3. Trimming pared 3 bases from V and 11 bases from J, leaving 21 bases between. CDR3 protein: CASSDILANIRGQYF. CDR3 bases: TGTGCCAGCAGTGATATTCTAGCAAATATTAGAGGGCAGTATTTT.

This clonotype showed up just a few times. This sequence joins TRBV29-1 and TRBJ1-3; TRBD1 is a possible D gene (6 bases). The germline V and J ends were trimmed by 7 bases and 1 base, with 14 bases remaining between them. The germline gives CDR1 SQVTM, CDR2 ANQGSEA. The CDR3 has 14 amino acids. The CDR3, as DNA: TGCAGCGCCGCCCTAGACAGGTCTGGAAACACCATATATTTT. Protein sequence: CSAALDRSGNTIYF.

V usage is TRBV27 and J usage is TRBJ2-3, with D possibly matching TRBD2 (6 bases). V lost 8 bases to trimming and J lost 3 bases, with 18 bases between them. Germline assignment: CDR1 MNHEY and CDR2 SMNVEV (reference sequence). CDR3 length equals 15 residues. CDR3 amino acids: CASSRGPGGTDTQYF. The DNA for the CDR3 is TGTGCCAGCTCAAGAGGGCCCGGGGGAACAGATACGCAGTATTTT.

The V gene is TRBV5-4, the J gene TRBJ2-3, with no clear D. Deletions cut 2 bases from V and 5 bases from J, with 18 bases between. Germline CDR1 and CDR2: SGHNT and YYREEE (reference sequence). The CDR3 loop spans 16 amino acids. CDR3 nucleotides: TGTGCCAGCAGCTTCGGTGCGTCTGTAGTTTTAGATACGCAGTATTTT. This gives the protein CASSFGASVVLDTQYF. Variable domain in full (rest from reference TRBV5-4 and TRBJ2-3): ETGVTQSPTHLIKTRGQQVTLRCSSQSGHNTVSWYQQALGQGPQFIFQYYREEENGRGNFPPRFSGLQFPNYSSELNVNALELDDSALYLCASSFGASVVLDTQYFGPGTRLTVL.

V usage is TRBV7-2 and J usage is TRBJ1-2; 10 nucleotides align to TRBD1. CDR3 length: 16 amino acids. The J segment lost 0 bases and the V segment lost 5 bases, leaving 6 bases of the junction unmatched. Germline V gene data show CDR1 as SGHTA and CDR2 as FQGNSA. CDR3 in amino acids: CASSLLGQGTNYGYTF. DNA for the CDR3: TGTGCCAGCAGCCTGTTGGGACAGGGGACTAACTATGGCTACACCTTC.

The rearrangement uses TRBV7-9 and TRBJ2-3; D is undetermined. Germline lookup yields CDR1 SEHNR and CDR2 FQNEAQ (reference sequence). This CDR3 spans 14 amino acids. V lost 4 bases to trimming and J lost 4 bases, with 12 bases between them. CDR3 protein: CASSSYLRADTQYF. The CDR3 nucleotides read TGTGCCAGCAGCTCCTACCTCCGGGCAGATACGCAGTATTTT.

The rearrangement joins TRBV5-1 to TRBJ2-7; D call uncertain. V dropped 3 bases and J dropped 1 base, with 8 bases sitting between them. Germline-derived CDR1 and CDR2 are SGHRS and YFSETQ. The CDR3 consists of 13 residues. CDR3 sequence: CASSSDGSYEQYF. The DNA for the CDR3 is TGCGCCAGCAGCTCGGACGGTTCCTACGAGCAGTACTTC.

This clonotype was seen only a few times. V and J are TRBV7-7 and TRBJ2-7, with TRBD2 as a possible D gene (5 bases). V was trimmed by 2 bases and J by 0 bases, leaving 11 bases between them. CDR3 length equals 15 residues. Per germline, CDR1 SSHAT and CDR2 FNYEAQ (reference sequence). CDR3 sequence: CASSLLGGNSYEQYF. CDR3 sequence (DNA): TGTGCCAGCAGCTTACTAGGAGGTAACTCCTACGAGCAGTACTTC.

This clonotype was recorded a few times. The chain joins TRBV14 to TRBJ2-5, with TRBD1 matching over 9 bases. Germline V gene data show CDR1 as SGHDN and CDR2 as FVKESK. After removal of 1 base from V and 2 bases from J, the junction contained 5 bases not matched to a gene. The CDR3 extends over 16 amino acids. CDR3 sequence reads: CASSQGDRDVQETQYF. The DNA for the CDR3 is TGTGCCAGCAGCCAAGGGGACAGGGATGTTCAAGAGACCCAGTACTTC.

V gene TRBV10-3 combines with J gene TRBJ2-1; D is undetermined. The length of the CDR3 is 13 residues. The germline gives CDR1 ENHRY, CDR2 SYGVKD. The V end was cut by 0 bases, the J end by 12 bases, with 12 bases between. CDR3: CAISESIRSRQFF. DNA of the CDR3: TGTGCCATCAGTGAGTCGATTCGGTCACGGCAGTTCTTC.

This clonotype was counted between two and nine times. This chain joins TRBV12-3 or TRBV12-4 and TRBJ2-7; TRBD2 matches at 7 bases. With 7 bases clipped from V and 0 bases from J, the junction kept 6 bases outside the gene matches. This CDR3 spans 14 amino acids. As DNA, the CDR3 is TGTGCCAGCACCCAAAGCGGGACCTCCTACGAGCAGTACTTC. Translation gives CASTQSGTSYEQYF.

A few counts support this clonotype. The chain carries TRBV5-1 and TRBJ2-2; 11 nucleotides align to TRBD2. Germline CDR1 reads SGHRS; CDR2 reads YFSETQ. This CDR3 spans 18 amino acids. Trimming at V came to 4 bases and at J to 0 bases, leaving 8 bases not matched to a gene. The CDR3 region has the DNA TGCGCCAGCAGCCCCAGGACTAGCGGGTCAGCGAACACCGGGGAGCTGTTTTTT. Encoded protein: CASSPRTSGSANTGELFF.

This clonotype came up a few times. The V and J genes are TRBV3-1 and TRBJ2-2, with 13 bases identical to TRBD2. Unmatched junction bases numbered 7, after V lost 1 base and J lost 5 bases. The germline CDR1 and CDR2 sequences are LGHDT and YNNKEL (reference sequence). The CDR3 extends over 18 amino acids. For the CDR3, the DNA is TGTGCCAGCAGCCAAGTTTGGACTAGCGGGAGTAATACCGGGGAGCTGTTTTTT. Amino acid sequence: CASSQVWTSGSNTGELFF.

This clonotype was detected a few times. CDR3 nucleotide sequence: TGTGCCAGCACCATTATGTCGAGTAATTCACCCCTCCACTTT. Translating gives CASTIMSSNSPLHF. The rearrangement links TRBV6-5 to TRBJ1-6; D call uncertain. Germline-derived CDR1 and CDR2 are MNHEY and SVGAGI. Trimming took off 7 bases at V and 6 bases at J, with 13 bases between the two ends. The CDR3 is 14 amino acids.

The CDR3 spells CASSFTSLAKNIQYF. The CDR3 region has the DNA TGTGCCAGCAGTTTTACAAGCCTAGCCAAAAACATTCAGTACTTC. The V call is TRBV28, the J call TRBJ2-4; D gene uncertain. The CDR3 has 15 residues. Trimming cost V 3 bases and J 0 bases, with 9 bases left between them. CDR1 and CDR2 from the germline V gene are MDHEN and SYDVKM.

This rearrangement joins TRBV10-3 to TRBJ1-2; tentatively, D is TRBD1 (5 bases). CDR1 is ENHRY and CDR2 is SYGVKD in the germline V gene. The ends were cut back, 8 bases at V and 8 bases at J, with 18 bases in the middle. The CDR3 has 13 residues. The CDR3 reads CAISGDYGVGYTF. The CDR3 DNA reads TGTGCCATCTCGGGGGACTATGGTGTGGGCTACACCTTC.

This clonotype was seen a handful of times. The CDR3 loop is CASSLNGQSTDTQYF. The CDR3 DNA is TGTGCCAGCAGCCTCAACGGACAAAGCACAGATACGCAGTATTTT. The gene calls are TRBV7-2 and TRBJ2-3, with D possibly TRBD1 on 5 matching bases. Trimming removed 5 bases at V and 0 bases at J, with 12 bases between. Germline V gene data show CDR1 as SGHTA and CDR2 as FQGNSA. The CDR3 extends over 15 amino acids.

This clonotype was observed a few times. V and J are TRBV7-7 and TRBJ1-3; D is uncertain. V lost 1 base, J lost 1 base, and 8 bases lay in between. Per the germline V gene, CDR1 is SSHAT and CDR2 is FNYEAQ (reference sequence). The CDR3 is made up of 15 amino acids. Here the CDR3 DNA reads TGTGCCAGCAGCTTAGACGCGGGGTCTGGAAACACCATATATTTT. Protein product: CASSLDAGSGNTIYF. The full variable domain, rest sourced from reference TRBV7-7 and TRBJ1-3, is GAGVSQSPRYKVTKRGQDVTLRCDPISSHATLYWYQQALGQGPEFLTYFNYEAQPDKSGLPSDRFSAERPEGSISTLTIQRTEQRDSAMYRCASSLDAGSGNTIYFGEGSWLTVV.

CDR3 nucleotide sequence: TGTGCCAGCAGCGTACAAAGCGGGAGGTATGGTGAGCAGTTCTTC. Its protein is CASSVQSGRYGEQFF. The chain employs TRBV9 and TRBJ2-1; 9 bases are shared with TRBD2. Germline trimming cut 1 base from V and 9 bases from J; bases unmatched to any gene: 8. The CDR3 is 15 amino acids. Germline assignment: CDR1 SGDLS and CDR2 YYNGEE. The complete variable domain, with remaining parts taken from reference TRBV9 and TRBJ2-1, reads DSGVTQTPKHLITATGQRVTLRCSPRSGDLSVYWYQQSLDQGLQFLIQYYNGEERAKGNILERFSAQQFPDLHSELNLSSLELGDSALYFCASSVQSGRYGEQFFGPGTRLTVL.

The gene calls are TRBV12-3 or TRBV12-4 and TRBJ1-1; D is possibly TRBD1 (5 bases). V was trimmed by 2 bases and J by 0 bases, leaving 7 bases between them. This CDR3 is 14 amino acids long. The CDR3 DNA sequence: TGTGCCAGCAGTTTATGGGGGATGAACACTGAAGCTTTCTTT. It specifies CASSLWGMNTEAFF.

This clonotype has more than one count but fewer than ten. The CDR3 region has the DNA TGTGCCAGCAGTTTATTGGAAACCGGGGAGCTGTTTTTT. This encodes CASSLLETGELFF. This chain links TRBV12-3 or TRBV12-4 with TRBJ2-2; no clear D. V was shortened by 2 bases and J by 5 bases, with 6 bases between the two germline ends. The CDR3 spans 13 residues.